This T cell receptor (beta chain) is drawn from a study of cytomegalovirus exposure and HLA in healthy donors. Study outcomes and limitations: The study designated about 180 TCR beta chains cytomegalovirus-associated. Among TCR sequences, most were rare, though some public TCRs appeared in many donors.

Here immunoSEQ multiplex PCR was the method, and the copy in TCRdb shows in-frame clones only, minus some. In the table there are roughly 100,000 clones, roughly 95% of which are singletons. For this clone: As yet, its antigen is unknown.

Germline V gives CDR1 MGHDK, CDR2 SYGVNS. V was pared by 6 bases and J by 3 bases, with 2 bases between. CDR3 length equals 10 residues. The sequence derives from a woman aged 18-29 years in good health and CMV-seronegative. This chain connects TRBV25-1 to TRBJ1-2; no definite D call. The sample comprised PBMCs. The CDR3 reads CASSDYGYTF. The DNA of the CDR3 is TGTGCCAGCAGCGACTATGGCTACACCTTC.